This T cell receptor (beta chain) appears in the sequencing data of a study of cytotoxic CD8 clonotypes in ibrutinib-treated CLL. Study-wide context: After a median of around 68 months, some 14 patients stayed remitted and some twelve progressed; responses had been partial in roughly 25 and complete in 2.

Study-wide results and caveats: Public clonotypes showed up rarely, and on treatment they shrank or held steady. Progressing and sustained-remission patients had different sampling times.

This clone was recorded once. The antigen is undetermined. Germline V gene data show CDR1 as SGHTA and CDR2 as FQGTGA. V lost 5 bases and J 0 bases, leaving 16 bases between the germline ends. The CDR3 runs 16 residues. Targeted sequencing depth ranged from 1 in 200,000 to 1 in 1 million T cells. Assay used: immunoSEQ multiplex PCR; TCRdb lists only in-frame clones, some missing. The sample contains 200,000 to 250,000 clones, 79% of which appear only once. The rearrangement links TRBV7-3 to TRBJ1-2; D is perhaps TRBD1 (5 bases). This TCR came from a human donor with chronic lymphocytic leukemia. Sequenced here: PBMCs, sampled after 12 months of ibrutinib treatment. The CDR3 DNA reads TGTGCCAGCAGCCCACTGGGGACGTTAACTAACTATGGCTACACCTTC. This codes for CASSPLGTLTNYGYTF.